This T cell receptor (beta chain) was identified during a study of shared T cell receptors in the human thymus. Clones were read by immunoSEQ multiplex PCR, and TCRdb kept only the in-frame ones, dropping some. Seen here are almost 550,000 clones, 75% to 80% observed once, and the top ten hold about 0.013%. V was pared by 1 base and J by 7 bases, with 16 bases between. This CDR3 has 16 amino acids. Germline V gives CDR1 MGHRA, CDR2 YSYEKL. This same sample was also part of a study on human thymus T cells. That work adds: The authors found apparently biased V and J gene usage in thymic and blood repertoires. What related research reported was that thymic repertoires overlapped highly among unrelated individuals.

This chain uses TRBV4-1 with TRBJ2-2; TRBD2 might be the D (5 bases). Sequenced input: thymocytes. The source of this sequence is a boy younger than two with a congenital heart defect. This CDR3 reads CASSQASTPGDGELFF. The CDR3 DNA follows: TGCGCCAGCAGCCAAGCTAGCACTCCCGGGGACGGGGAGCTGTTTTTT.